A selection of T cell receptor beta chains follows, all from one sample in a study of technical replicates of blood from a handful of donors. The data were produced by immunoSEQ multiplex PCR, yet TCRdb's version contains in-frame clones alone and is incomplete. The sample includes 65,000 to 95,000 clones, approximately 86% of them seen just once. The sequencing sample was made of PBMCs. These receptors were collected from a human donor in good health. Some clones in this sample may be carry-over from other donors' samples. Both conserved end residues are trimmed from each CDR3. Fields, in order: CDR3 length, V gene, CDR3 protein.

cdr3_length: 15; v_call: TRBV5-3; cdr3_aa: ARSRIGGDRVHYGYT
cdr3_length: 10; v_call: TRBV25-1; cdr3_aa: AAERGRDEQY
cdr3_length: 11; v_call: TRBV29-1; cdr3_aa: SSRAGGTDTQY
cdr3_length: 12; v_call: TRBV7-9; cdr3_aa: ASSLATGSNVLT
cdr3_length: 13; v_call: TRBV4-2; cdr3_aa: ASSQGQGAGYGYT
cdr3_length: 15; v_call: TRBV4-2; cdr3_aa: ASSQEFASGPDNEQF
cdr3_length: 14; v_call: TRBV27; cdr3_aa: ASSLSVAGVSETQY
cdr3_length: 12; v_call: TRBV13; cdr3_aa: ASSLAGRNTEAF
cdr3_length: 13; v_call: TRBV7-9; cdr3_aa: ASSSGQGDTDTQY
cdr3_length: 9; v_call: TRBV5-5; cdr3_aa: ASREGDGYT
cdr3_length: 17; v_call: TRBV5-1; cdr3_aa: ASSLRGYYGLVRLETQY
cdr3_length: 11; v_call: TRBV6-4; cdr3_aa: ASSDSGHQEQF
cdr3_length: 14; v_call: TRBV2; cdr3_aa: ASRLSLMGQNEGYT
cdr3_length: 12; v_call: TRBV5-5; cdr3_aa: ASSLGSPLYEQY
cdr3_length: 11; v_call: TRBV6-5; cdr3_aa: ASSVTGLYEQY
cdr3_length: 14; v_call: TRBV5-4; cdr3_aa: ASSLEGLAGADTQY
cdr3_length: 12; v_call: TRBV4-1; cdr3_aa: ASSPQGPRTEAF
cdr3_length: 11; v_call: TRBV6-5; cdr3_aa: ASSQQGLTEAF
cdr3_length: 14; v_call: TRBV9; cdr3_aa: ASSHTSGRRTGELF
cdr3_length: 13; v_call: TRBV28; cdr3_aa: ASSPQGQGNQPQH
cdr3_length: 13; v_call: TRBV7-2; cdr3_aa: ASSLEPTASYEQY
cdr3_length: 17; v_call: TRBV19; cdr3_aa: ASTTTAGGLLSGANVLT
cdr3_length: 10; v_call: TRBV29-1; cdr3_aa: SVGQANTEAF